This TCR beta chain was sequenced in a study of T-cell reconstitution after alpha-beta-depleted transplantation in children. Points from the study as a whole: Among T cells one year after transplant, newly produced cells accounted for most counts and diversity. There were reportedly several hundred expanded graft clones from which alpha-beta T cells came about two months after transplant.

V shed 6 bases and J shed 3 bases, with 19 bases lying between them. This CDR3 region has 16 residues. Looked up from germline, CDR1 is MDHEN and CDR2 is SYDVKM. This clonotype was detected many times. Its target is not known. A library of TCRbeta sequences, prepared with unique molecular identifiers, was generated. Each CDR3 protein is one row after TCRdb ran MiXCR on the PCR reads. This sample has roughly 16,000 distinct CDR3 sequences, with around 12% found just once. The sequence was collected from a boy in the first two years of life who had a stem cell transplant for Wiskott-Aldrich syndrome, so the T cells may come from the graft donor. The genes are TRBV28 and TRBJ2-3; D may correspond to TRBD1 or TRBD2 (6 bases each). This sample comprised PBMCs, mostly from graft donor cells, obtained 180 days after TCRalphabeta/CD19-depleted stem cell transplant. CDR3: CASSPSGGGGTDTQYF. DNA of the CDR3: TGTGCCAGCAGCCCAAGCGGAGGAGGGGGGACAGATACGCAGTATTTT. The full variable domain, rest sourced from reference TRBV28 and TRBJ2-3, is DVKVTQSSRYLVKRTGEKVFLECVQDMDHENMFWYRQDPGLGLRLIYFSYDVKMKEKGDIPEGYSVSREKKERFSLILESASTNQTSMYLCASSPSGGGGTDTQYFGPGTRLTVL.